The clone carrying this T cell receptor beta chain was observed a handful of times. Every isolated RNA sample was fully reverse transcribed, so sequencing captured expressed TCRB transcripts. The repertoire was sequenced with immunoSEQ multiplex PCR; TCRdb's copy has only in-frame clones and lacks some. The sample lists over 500,000 clones, 15% to 17% occurring once. This sample is drawn from a study of beta chain features in type 1 diabetes. Germline V gene sequence: CDR1 LNHNV, CDR2 YYDKDF (reference sequence). CDR3 length: 15 residues. The V gene lost 8 bases and the J gene lost 0 bases, with 13 bases spanning the gap.

The chain recombines TRBV15 with TRBJ2-2; perhaps D is TRBD1 or TRBD2 (5 bases each). Specimen: naive CD4+ T cells from blood. This receptor was taken from a man younger than 35 in good health. CDR3 DNA sequence: TGTGCCACCGGTACGGGGCGGACGAACACCGGGGAGCTGTTTTTT. Its protein product is CATGTGRTNTGELFF. The full variable domain, in which reference TRBV15 and TRBJ2-2 provide the parts outside the CDR3, is DAMVIQNPRYQVTQFGKPVTLSCSQTLNHNVMYWYQQKSSQAPKLLFHYYDKDFNNEADTPDNFQSRRPNTSFCFLDIRSPGLGDTAMYLCATGTGRTNTGELFFGEGSRLTVL.